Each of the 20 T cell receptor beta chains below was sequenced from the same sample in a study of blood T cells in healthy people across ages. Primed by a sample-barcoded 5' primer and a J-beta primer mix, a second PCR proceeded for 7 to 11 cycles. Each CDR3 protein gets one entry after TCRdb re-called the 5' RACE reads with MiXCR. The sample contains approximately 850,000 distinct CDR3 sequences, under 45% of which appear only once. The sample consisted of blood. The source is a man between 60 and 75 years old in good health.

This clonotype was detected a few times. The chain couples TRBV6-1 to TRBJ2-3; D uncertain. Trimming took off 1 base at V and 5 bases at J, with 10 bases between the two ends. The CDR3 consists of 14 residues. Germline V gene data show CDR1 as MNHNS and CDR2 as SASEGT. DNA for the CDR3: TGTGCCAGCAGTGAAGATATAGAATTAGATACGCAGTATTTT. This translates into CASSEDIELDTQYF.

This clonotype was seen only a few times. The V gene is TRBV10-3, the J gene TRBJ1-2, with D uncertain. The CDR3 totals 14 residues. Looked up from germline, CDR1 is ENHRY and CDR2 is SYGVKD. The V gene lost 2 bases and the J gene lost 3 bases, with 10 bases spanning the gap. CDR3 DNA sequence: TGTGCCATCAGTGAGGCGGCCCGGGACTATGGCTACACCTTC. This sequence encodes CAISEAARDYGYTF.

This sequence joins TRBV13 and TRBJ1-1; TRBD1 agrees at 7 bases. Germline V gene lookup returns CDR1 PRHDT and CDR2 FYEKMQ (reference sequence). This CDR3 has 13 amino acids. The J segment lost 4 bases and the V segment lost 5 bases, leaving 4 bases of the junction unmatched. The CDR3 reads CASSPTGVTEAFF. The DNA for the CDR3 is TGTGCCAGCAGCCCAACAGGGGTCACTGAAGCTTTCTTT. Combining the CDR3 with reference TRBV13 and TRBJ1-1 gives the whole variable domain AAGVIQSPRHLIKEKRETATLKCYPIPRHDTVYWYQQGPGQDPQFLISFYEKMQSDKGSIPDRFSAQQFSDYHSELNMSSLELGDSALYFCASSPTGVTEAFFGQGTRLTVV.

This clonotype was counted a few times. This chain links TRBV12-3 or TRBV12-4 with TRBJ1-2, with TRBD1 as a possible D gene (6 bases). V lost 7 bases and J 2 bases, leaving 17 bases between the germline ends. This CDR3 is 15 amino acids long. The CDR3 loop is CASTSLEGQNYGYTF. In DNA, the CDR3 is TGTGCCAGCACTTCCCTTGAGGGACAAAACTATGGCTACACCTTC.

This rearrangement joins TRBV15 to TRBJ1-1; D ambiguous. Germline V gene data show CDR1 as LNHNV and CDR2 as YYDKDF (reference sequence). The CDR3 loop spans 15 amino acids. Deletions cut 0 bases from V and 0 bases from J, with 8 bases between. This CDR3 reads CATSRDPPVNTEAFF. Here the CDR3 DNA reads TGTGCCACCAGCAGAGATCCTCCGGTGAACACTGAAGCTTTCTTT.

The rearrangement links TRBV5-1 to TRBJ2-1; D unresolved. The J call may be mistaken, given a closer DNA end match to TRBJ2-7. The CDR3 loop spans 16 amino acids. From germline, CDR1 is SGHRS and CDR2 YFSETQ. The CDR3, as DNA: TGCGCCAGCAGCGTTGTGGGTTTGCCAGCCTCCTACGAGCAGTACTTC. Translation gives CASSVVGLPASYEQYF.

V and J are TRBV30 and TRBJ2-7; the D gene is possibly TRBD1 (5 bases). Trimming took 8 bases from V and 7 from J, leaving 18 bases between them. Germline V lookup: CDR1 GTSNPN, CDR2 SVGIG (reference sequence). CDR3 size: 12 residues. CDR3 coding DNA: TGTGCCATTAGAGCAGGGTACAATGAGCAGTACTTC. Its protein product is CAIRAGYNEQYF.

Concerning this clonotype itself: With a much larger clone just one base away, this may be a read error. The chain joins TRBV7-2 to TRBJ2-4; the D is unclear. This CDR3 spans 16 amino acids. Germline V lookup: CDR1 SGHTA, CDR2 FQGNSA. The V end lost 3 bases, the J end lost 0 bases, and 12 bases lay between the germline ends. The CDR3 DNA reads TGTGCCAGCAGCTTGACGACGATTGGAGCCAAAAACATTCAGTACTTC. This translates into CASSLTTIGAKNIQYF.

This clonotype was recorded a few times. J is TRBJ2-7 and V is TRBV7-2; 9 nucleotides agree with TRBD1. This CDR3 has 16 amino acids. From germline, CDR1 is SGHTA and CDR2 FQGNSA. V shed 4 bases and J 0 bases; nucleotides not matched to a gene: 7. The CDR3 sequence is CASSSSRDRASYEQYF. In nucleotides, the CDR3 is TGTGCCAGCAGCTCATCCCGGGACAGGGCCTCCTACGAGCAGTACTTC. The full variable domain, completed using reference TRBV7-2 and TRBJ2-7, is GAGVSQSPSNKVTEKGKDVELRCDPISGHTALYWYRQSLGQGLEFLIYFQGNSAPDKSGLPSDRFSAERTGGSVSTLTIQRTQQEDSAVYLCASSSSRDRASYEQYFGPGTRLTVT.

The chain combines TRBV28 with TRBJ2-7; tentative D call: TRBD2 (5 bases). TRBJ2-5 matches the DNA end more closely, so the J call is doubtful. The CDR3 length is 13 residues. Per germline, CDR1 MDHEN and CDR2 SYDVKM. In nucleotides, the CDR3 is TGTGCCAGCAGTGCCGGACTGGGCTCGACCCAGTACTTC. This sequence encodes CASSAGLGSTQYF.

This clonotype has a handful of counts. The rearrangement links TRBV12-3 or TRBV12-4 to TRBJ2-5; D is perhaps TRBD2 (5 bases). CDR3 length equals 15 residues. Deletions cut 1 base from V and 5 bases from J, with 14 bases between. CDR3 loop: CASSLEGERRETQYF. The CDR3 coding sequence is TGTGCCAGCAGTTTAGAGGGCGAAAGGAGGGAGACCCAGTACTTC.

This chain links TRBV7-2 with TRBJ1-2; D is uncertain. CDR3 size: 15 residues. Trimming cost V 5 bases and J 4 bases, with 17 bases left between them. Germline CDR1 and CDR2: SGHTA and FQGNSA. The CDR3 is CASSPRALAPYGYTF. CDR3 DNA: TGTGCCAGCAGCCCCCGGGCCCTCGCCCCCTATGGCTACACCTTC.

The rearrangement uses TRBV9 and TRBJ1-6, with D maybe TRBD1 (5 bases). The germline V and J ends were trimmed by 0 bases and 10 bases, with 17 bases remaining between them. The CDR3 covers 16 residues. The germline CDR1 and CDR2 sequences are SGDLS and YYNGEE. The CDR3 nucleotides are TGTGCCAGCAGCGTAGATCCCCAGGGATCTGACTCACCCCTCCACTTT. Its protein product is CASSVDPQGSDSPLHF.

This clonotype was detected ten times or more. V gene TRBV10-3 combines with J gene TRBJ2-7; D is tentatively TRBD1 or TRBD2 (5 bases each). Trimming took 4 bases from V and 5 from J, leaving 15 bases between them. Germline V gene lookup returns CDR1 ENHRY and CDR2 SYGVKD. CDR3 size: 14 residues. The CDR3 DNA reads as TGTGCCATCAGTGCGAGGGGAAACTCGGACGAGCAGTACTTC. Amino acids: CAISARGNSDEQYF.

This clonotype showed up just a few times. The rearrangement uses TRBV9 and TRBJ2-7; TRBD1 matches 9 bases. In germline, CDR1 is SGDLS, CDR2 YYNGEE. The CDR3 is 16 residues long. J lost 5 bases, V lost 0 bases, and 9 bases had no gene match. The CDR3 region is CASSVGERDRAHEQYF. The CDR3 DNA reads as TGTGCCAGCAGCGTAGGTGAGAGGGACAGGGCCCACGAGCAGTACTTC.

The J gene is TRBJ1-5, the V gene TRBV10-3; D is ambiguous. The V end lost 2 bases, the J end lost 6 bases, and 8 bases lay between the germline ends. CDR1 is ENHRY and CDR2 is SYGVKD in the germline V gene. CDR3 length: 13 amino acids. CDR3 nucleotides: TGTGCCATCAGTGAGGGAGGGATTCAGCCCCAGCATTTT. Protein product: CAISEGGIQPQHF.

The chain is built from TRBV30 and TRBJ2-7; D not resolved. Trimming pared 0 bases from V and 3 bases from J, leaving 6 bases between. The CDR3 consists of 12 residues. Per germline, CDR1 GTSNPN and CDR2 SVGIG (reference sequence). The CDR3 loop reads CAWSVKGYEQYF. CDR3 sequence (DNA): TGTGCCTGGAGTGTAAAAGGCTACGAGCAGTACTTC.

This CDR3 is CSARLAGGRYNEQFF. The CDR3 DNA sequence: TGCAGTGCAAGACTAGCGGGGGGGCGCTACAATGAGCAGTTCTTC. The chain is built from TRBV20-1 and TRBJ2-1; 14 bases match TRBD2. Germline V lookup: CDR1 DFQATT, CDR2 SNEGSKA (reference sequence). Unmatched junction bases numbered 4, after V lost 6 bases and J lost 3 bases. The CDR3 has 15 amino acids.

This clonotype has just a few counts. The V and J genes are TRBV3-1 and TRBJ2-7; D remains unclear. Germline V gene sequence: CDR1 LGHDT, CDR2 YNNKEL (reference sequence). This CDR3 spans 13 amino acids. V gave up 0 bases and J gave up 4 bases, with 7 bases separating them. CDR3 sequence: CASSQEYAYEQYF. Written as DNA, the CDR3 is TGTGCCAGCAGCCAAGAATACGCGTACGAGCAGTACTTC.

Here the CDR3 reads CAIRKGAGTDTQYF. The CDR3 nucleotides are TGTGCCATCAGGAAGGGAGCGGGGACAGATACGCAGTATTTT. The chain couples TRBV10-3 to TRBJ2-3; TRBD2 matches at 7 bases. The CDR3 has 14 amino acids. V shed 6 bases and J 3 bases; nucleotides not matched to a gene: 6. Per germline, CDR1 ENHRY and CDR2 SYGVKD.